This T cell receptor (beta chain) emerged from a study of T-cell reconstitution after alpha-beta-depleted transplantation in children. Findings of the study overall: Surviving recipient T cells and thymic progenitors underlay high day-60 TCRbeta diversity in some patients. Among T cells one year after transplant, newly produced cells accounted for most counts and diversity. Reported findings indicate that, about two months after transplant, alpha-beta T cells came from several hundred expanded clones, which were derived from non-depleted graft cells.

As for this clonotype: Its target is not known.

A library of TCRbeta sequences, prepared with unique molecular identifiers, was generated. MiXCR, applied by TCRdb to the PCR reads, yields one record per CDR3 protein. This sample carries about a million distinct CDR3 sequences, less than 30% of them seen once, and the ten largest clones take about 28%. This CDR3 has 18 amino acids. V lost 0 bases, J lost 2 bases, and 11 bases stayed unmatched. The chain carries TRBV12-3 or TRBV12-4 and TRBJ2-3; 7 nucleotides line up with TRBD1. This material consisted of PBMCs, mostly from graft donor cells, taken 360 days after TCRalphabeta/CD19-depleted stem cell transplant. The origin of this receptor is a boy under two years old who had a stem cell transplant for SCID, so the T cells may come from the graft donor. The CDR3, as DNA: TGTGCCAGCAGTTTAGCGCTTTTTGGACAGGAGATCACAGATACGCAGTATTTT. Its translation: CASSLALFGQEITDTQYF.